The text below deals with one T cell receptor (beta chain). This entry comes from a study of blood T cell repertoires in COVID-19. Study-level information: Acute and convalescent COVID-19 specimens originated in the United States, Italy and Spain.

Trimming left V 2 bases short and J 7 bases short, with 17 bases between. Germline V gene sequence: CDR1 SGHAT, CDR2 FQNNGV. The CDR3 sequence is 15 residues long. The assay was immunoSEQ multiplex PCR, and TCRdb's table has in-frame clones only and misses some. The table has 300,000 or so clones, 80% to 90% seen once. This TCR was recovered from a woman aged 40 to 55 with acute COVID-19. The source material was PBMCs or T cells enriched from blood (not recorded which). V usage is TRBV11-2 and J usage is TRBJ1-2, with D perhaps matching TRBD1 (6 bases). The DNA for the CDR3 is TGTGCCAGCAGCTTATCCCGACTAAGGGGGTTTGGCTACACCTTC. The encoded protein is CASSLSRLRGFGYTF.